The 5 T cell receptor beta chains given below trace back to one sample, sequenced in a study of blood T cell repertoires in COVID-19. The method was immunoSEQ multiplex PCR; TCRdb's version includes in-frame clones alone and lacks a portion of them. Of about 27,000 clones listed, 82% are singletons. The sample comprised peripheral blood. Receptors originate from a man at least 80 years old with active or convalescent COVID-19.

This chain uses TRBV19 with TRBJ1-2; D unresolved. This CDR3 has 14 amino acids. V shed 0 bases and J shed 4 bases, with 9 bases lying between them. CDR1 is LNHDA, CDR2 SQIVND, per germline (reference sequence). CDR3 coding DNA: TGTGCCAGTAGTATAGATAGGGAGCTCTATGGCTACACCTTC. It codes for CASSIDRELYGYTF.

The CDR3 DNA sequence: TGTGCCAGTAGTATCCCTCTAGACGGGGTCGCGAACACCGGGGAGCTGTTTTTT. It specifies CASSIPLDGVANTGELFF. The V and J genes are TRBV19 and TRBJ2-2, with a tentative D call TRBD2 (5 bases). CDR1 is LNHDA, CDR2 SQIVND, per germline (reference sequence). Deletions cut 3 bases from V and 0 bases from J, with 17 bases between. CDR3 length: 18 residues.

V and J are TRBV2 and TRBJ1-1; D is possibly TRBD1 (6 bases). Germline lookup yields CDR1 SNHLY and CDR2 FYNNEI. The CDR3 contains 14 residues. V was shortened by 7 bases and J by 5 bases, with 17 bases between the two germline ends. Here the CDR3 reads CASTRGRGETEAFF. The CDR3 nucleotides are TGTGCCAGCACCCGGGGCAGGGGAGAGACTGAAGCTTTCTTT.

This chain connects TRBV2 to TRBJ2-3; unclear D gene. The CDR3 covers 14 residues. Trimming took 6 bases from V and 6 from J, leaving 16 bases between them. Germline V gene sequence: CDR1 SNHLY, CDR2 FYNNEI. The chain's CDR3 is CASRPLHSGDTQYF. The CDR3 DNA reads as TGTGCCAGCAGACCCCTTCATTCAGGCGATACGCAGTATTTT.

The chain uses TRBV6-6 and TRBJ2-7, with a tentative D call TRBD1 (6 bases). The CDR3 totals 14 residues. Per the germline V gene, CDR1 is MNHNY and CDR2 is SVGAGI (reference sequence). Trimming took 3 bases from V and 3 from J, leaving 12 bases between them. In nucleotides, the CDR3 is TGTGCCAGCAGTTATAGGCAGGGGATCTACGAGCAGTACTTC. This codes for CASSYRQGIYEQYF.